Each of the 9 T cell receptor beta chains below was sequenced from the same sample in a study of blood T cell repertoires in COVID-19. TCRdb's table, derived via immunoSEQ multiplex PCR, lists solely in-frame clones and lacks some. The table shows about 140,000 clones, with about four fifths occurring only once. Sequencing was performed on PBMCs or T cells enriched from blood (not recorded which). These receptors all come from a man between 35 and 55 years old with acute COVID-19.

V gene TRBV7-2 combines with J gene TRBJ2-7; D might be TRBD1 (5 bases). The germline V gene has CDR1 SGHTA and CDR2 FQGNSA. Between the trimmed V and J ends, which lost 2 bases and 7 bases, there was a span of 15 bases. The CDR3 contains 14 residues. For the CDR3, the DNA is TGTGCCAGCAGCTTAATGGTCAGGGATTTGGAGCAGTACTTC. Protein product: CASSLMVRDLEQYF.

The rearrangement uses TRBV19 and TRBJ1-1; D may be TRBD1 (5 bases). V was shortened by 5 bases and J by 4 bases, with 14 bases between the two germline ends. The CDR3 runs 14 residues. Germline CDR1 LNHDA, CDR2 SQIVND (reference sequence). The CDR3 DNA is TGTGCCAGTAGTTCCTCAAAGACAGTCACTGAAGCTTTCTTT. This codes for CASSSSKTVTEAFF. The full variable domain, completed using reference TRBV19 and TRBJ1-1, is DGGITQSPKYLFRKEGQNVTLSCEQNLNHDAMYWYRQDPGQGLRLIYYSQIVNDFQKGDIAEGYSVSREKKESFPLTVTSAQKNPTAFYLCASSSSKTVTEAFFGQGTRLTVV.

This chain links TRBV4-1 with TRBJ1-4, with 8 bases aligning to TRBD1. In germline, CDR1 is MGHRA, CDR2 YSYEKL. The CDR3 is 16 residues long. Trimming at V came to 4 bases and at J to 8 bases, leaving 12 bases not matched to a gene. CDR3 loop: CASSLEPGQGNEKLFF. For the CDR3, the DNA is TGCGCCAGCAGCCTGGAGCCCGGACAGGGCAACGAAAAACTGTTTTTT.

The V call is TRBV19, the J call TRBJ1-2, with D possibly being TRBD1 (6 bases). From germline, CDR1 is LNHDA and CDR2 SQIVND (reference sequence). CDR3 size: 17 residues. The V end was cut by 3 bases, the J end by 2 bases, with 19 bases between. This chain's CDR3 is CASSIGVTGPANYGYTF. The CDR3 region has the DNA TGTGCCAGTAGTATTGGGGTAACAGGGCCCGCAAACTATGGCTACACCTTC.

The rearrangement uses TRBV28 and TRBJ1-6; D ambiguous. V gave up 6 bases and J gave up 5 bases, with 17 bases separating them. Per germline, CDR1 MDHEN and CDR2 SYDVKM. This CDR3 is 16 amino acids long. CDR3 DNA: TGTGCCAGCAGCCCCCCATTGGCAGGTGATAATTCACCCCTCCACTTT. Its protein product is CASSPPLAGDNSPLHF.

The V gene is TRBV14, the J gene TRBJ1-4, with D maybe TRBD1 (5 bases). This CDR3 comprises 18 residues. Trimming took off 3 bases at V and 2 bases at J, with 19 bases between the two ends. Germline CDR1 SGHDN, CDR2 FVKESK. DNA of the CDR3: TGTGCCAGCAGCCACCGCCCGGGACTGGGTACCACTAATGAAAAACTGTTTTTT. This translates into CASSHRPGLGTTNEKLFF.

V gene TRBV6-2 or TRBV6-3 combines with J gene TRBJ2-6, with TRBD2 matching 13 bases. With V trimmed by 3 bases and J by 4 bases, 9 bases remained unmatched. The V gene's germline CDR1 is MNHEY and CDR2 SVGEGT. This CDR3 has 19 amino acids. CDR3 protein: CASSYPTSGRALGANVLTF. For the CDR3, the DNA is TGTGCCAGCAGTTATCCTACTAGCGGGAGGGCCCTGGGGGCCAACGTCCTGACTTTC.

The chain links TRBV27 to TRBJ2-7; D unclear. Trimming took off 10 bases at V and 2 bases at J, with 9 bases between the two ends. The CDR3 spans 11 residues. Germline assignment: CDR1 MNHEY and CDR2 SMNVEV (reference sequence). This chain's CDR3 is CATRRAYEQYF. The DNA for the CDR3 is TGTGCCACTCGACGGGCCTACGAGCAGTACTTC.

This chain uses TRBV29-1 with TRBJ2-3; D may be TRBD2 (7 bases). Deletions cut 4 bases from V and 6 bases from J, with 23 bases between. Germline V gene data show CDR1 as SQVTM and CDR2 as ANQGSEA. This CDR3 contains 16 residues. CDR3 protein: CSVAILRGPRSDTQYF. Here the CDR3 DNA reads TGCAGCGTTGCTATATTGCGGGGGCCCCGGTCGGATACGCAGTATTTT.